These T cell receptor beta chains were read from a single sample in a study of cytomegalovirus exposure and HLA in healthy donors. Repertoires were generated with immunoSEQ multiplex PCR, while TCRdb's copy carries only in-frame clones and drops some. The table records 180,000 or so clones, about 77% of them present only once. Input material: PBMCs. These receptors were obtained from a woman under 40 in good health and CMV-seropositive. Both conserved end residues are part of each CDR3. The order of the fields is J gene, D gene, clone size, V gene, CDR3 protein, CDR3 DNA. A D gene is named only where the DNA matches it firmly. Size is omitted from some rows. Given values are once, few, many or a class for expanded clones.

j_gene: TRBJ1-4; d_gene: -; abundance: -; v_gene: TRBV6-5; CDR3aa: CASSYKGRVNEKLFF; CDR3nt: TGTGCCAGCAGTTACAAGGGCAGGGTGAACGAAAAACTGTTTTTT
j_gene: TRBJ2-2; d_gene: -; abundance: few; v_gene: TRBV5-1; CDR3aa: CASSLRRNTGELFF; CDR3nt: TGCGCCAGCAGCTTACGGAGGAACACCGGGGAGCTGTTTTTT
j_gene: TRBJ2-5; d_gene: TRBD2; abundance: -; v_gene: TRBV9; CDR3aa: CASSVGTRGGGAETQYF; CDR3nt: TGTGCCAGCAGCGTAGGGACGCGGGGGGGCGGCGCGGAGACCCAGTACTTC
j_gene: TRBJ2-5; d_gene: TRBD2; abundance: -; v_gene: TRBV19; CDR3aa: CASSAPSGGLRETQYF; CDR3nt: TGTGCCAGTAGTGCCCCGAGCGGGGGGCTCCGGGAGACCCAGTACTTC
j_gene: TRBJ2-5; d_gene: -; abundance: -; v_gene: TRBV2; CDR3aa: CAILDSYQETQYF; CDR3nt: TGTGCCATCCTGGACAGTTATCAAGAGACCCAGTACTTC
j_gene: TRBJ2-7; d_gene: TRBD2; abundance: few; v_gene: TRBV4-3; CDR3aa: CASSQVAGGYEQYF; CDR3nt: TGCGCCAGCAGCCAAGTCGCGGGGGGTTACGAGCAGTACTTC
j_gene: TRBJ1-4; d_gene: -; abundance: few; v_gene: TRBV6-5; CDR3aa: CASSTDSANEKLFF; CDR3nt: TGTGCCAGCAGTACGGACAGCGCAAATGAAAAACTGTTTTTT
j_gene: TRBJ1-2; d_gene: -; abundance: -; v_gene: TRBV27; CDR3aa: CASRALNLANYGYTF; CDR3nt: TGTGCCAGCAGAGCCCTAAACTTAGCTAACTATGGCTACACCTTC
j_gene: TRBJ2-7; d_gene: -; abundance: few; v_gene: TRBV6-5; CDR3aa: CASRGRPYEQYF; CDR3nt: TGTGCCAGCAGGGGGAGACCCTACGAGCAGTACTTC
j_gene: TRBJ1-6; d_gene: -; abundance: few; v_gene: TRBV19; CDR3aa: CASSIEDSRDSPLHF; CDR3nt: TGTGCCAGTAGTATAGAAGACAGCCGGGATTCACCCCTCCACTTT
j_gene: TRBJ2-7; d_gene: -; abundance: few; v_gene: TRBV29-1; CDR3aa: CSVDGTGAYEQYF; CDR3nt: TGCAGCGTTGATGGGACGGGAGCCTACGAGCAGTACTTC
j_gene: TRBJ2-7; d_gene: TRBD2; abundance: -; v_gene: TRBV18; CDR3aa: CASSPQLSSGGVSFYEQYF; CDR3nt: TGTGCCAGCTCACCACAGCTGTCTAGCGGGGGGGTAAGCTTCTACGAGCAGTACTTC
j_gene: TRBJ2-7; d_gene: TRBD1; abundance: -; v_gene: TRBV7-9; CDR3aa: CSSSSFGQGSYEQYF; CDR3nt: TGTTCCAGCAGCTCATTTGGACAGGGGAGCTACGAGCAGTACTTC
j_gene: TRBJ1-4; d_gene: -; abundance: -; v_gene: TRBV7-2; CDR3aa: CASSPGKANEKLFF; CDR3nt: TGTGCCAGCAGCCCGGGGAAGGCTAATGAAAAACTGTTTTTT
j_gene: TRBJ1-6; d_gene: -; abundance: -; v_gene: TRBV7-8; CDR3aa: CASSARGSLYNSPLHF; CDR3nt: TGTGCCAGCAGCGCCCGGGGGAGCCTCTATAATTCACCCCTCCACTTT
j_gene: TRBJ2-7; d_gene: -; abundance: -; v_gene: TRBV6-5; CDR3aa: CASSYSMLEEQYF; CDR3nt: TGTGCCAGCAGTTACTCGATGCTAGAGGAGCAGTACTTC
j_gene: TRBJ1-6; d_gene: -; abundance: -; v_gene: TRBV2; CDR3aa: CASSEISTGSPLHF; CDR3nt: TGTGCCAGCAGTGAAATCTCGACCGGGTCACCCCTCCACTTT
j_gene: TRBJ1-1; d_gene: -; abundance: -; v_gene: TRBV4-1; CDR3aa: CASSKYREWTEAFF; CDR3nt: TGCGCCAGCAGCAAATACAGGGAATGGACTGAAGCTTTCTTT
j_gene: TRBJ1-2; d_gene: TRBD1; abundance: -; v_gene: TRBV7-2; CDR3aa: CASSLVGGAYGYTF; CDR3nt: TGTGCCAGCAGCTTAGTAGGGGGCGCCTATGGCTACACCTTC
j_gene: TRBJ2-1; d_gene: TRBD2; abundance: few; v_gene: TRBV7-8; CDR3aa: CASTPSLRAGAYNEQFF; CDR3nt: TGTGCCAGCACCCCCTCTCTCCGAGCGGGGGCCTACAATGAGCAGTTCTTC
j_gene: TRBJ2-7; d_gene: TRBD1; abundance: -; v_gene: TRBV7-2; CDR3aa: CASRPNRDRVYEQYF; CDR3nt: TGTGCCAGCAGACCAAACCGGGACAGGGTTTACGAGCAGTACTTC
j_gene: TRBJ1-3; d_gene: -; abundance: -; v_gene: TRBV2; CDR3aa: CASRESGNTIYF; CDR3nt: TGTGCCAGCAGGGAGTCTGGAAACACCATATATTTT
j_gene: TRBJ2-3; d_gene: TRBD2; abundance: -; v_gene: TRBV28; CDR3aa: CASSLLRGGMDTQYF; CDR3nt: TGTGCCAGCAGTTTGCTTCGGGGGGGGATGGATACGCAGTATTTT
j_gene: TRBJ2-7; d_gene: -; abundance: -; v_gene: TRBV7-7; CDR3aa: CASHGTGGNSYEQYF; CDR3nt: TGTGCCAGCCACGGCACCGGCGGGAACTCCTACGAGCAGTACTTC
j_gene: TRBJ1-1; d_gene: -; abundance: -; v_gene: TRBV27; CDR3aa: CARSGVAPEAFF; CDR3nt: TGTGCCCGGAGCGGGGTTGCCCCTGAAGCTTTCTTT
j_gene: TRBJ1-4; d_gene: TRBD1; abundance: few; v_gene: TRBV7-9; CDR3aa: CASSLGRGAANEKLFF; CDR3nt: TGTGCCAGCAGCTTGGGCAGGGGGGCTGCTAATGAAAAACTGTTTTTT
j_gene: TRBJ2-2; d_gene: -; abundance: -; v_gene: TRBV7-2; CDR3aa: CASSLGTGWSRNTGELFF; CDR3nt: TGTGCCAGCAGCTTAGGAACAGGGTGGTCGAGGAACACCGGGGAGCTGTTTTTT
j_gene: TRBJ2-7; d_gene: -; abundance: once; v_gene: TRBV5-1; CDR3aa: CASSLLGGTYEQYF; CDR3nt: TGCGCCAGCAGCTTGCTGGGCGGGACCTACGAGCAGTACTTC
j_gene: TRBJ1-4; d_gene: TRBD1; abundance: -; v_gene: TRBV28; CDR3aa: CASSCSPWDRGEKLFF; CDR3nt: TGTGCCAGCAGTTGCAGCCCATGGGACAGGGGTGAAAAACTGTTTTTT
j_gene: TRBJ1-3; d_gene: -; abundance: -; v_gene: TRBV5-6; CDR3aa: CASSGAGSGNTIYF; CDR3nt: TGTGCCAGCAGCGGCGCGGGATCCGGAAACACCATATATTTT
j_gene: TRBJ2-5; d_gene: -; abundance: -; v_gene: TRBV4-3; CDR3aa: CASSQGGRGTQYF; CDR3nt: TGCGCCAGCAGCCAGGGGGGGCGCGGGACCCAGTACTTC
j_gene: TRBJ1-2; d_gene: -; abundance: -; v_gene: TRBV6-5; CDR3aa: CASSYSHIGYGYTF; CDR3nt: TGTGCCAGCAGTTACTCCCATATCGGTTATGGCTACACCTTC
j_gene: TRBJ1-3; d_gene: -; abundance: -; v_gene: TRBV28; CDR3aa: CASSSPGGSSGNTIYF; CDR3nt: TGTGCCAGCAGTTCCCCGGGGGGATCCTCTGGAAACACCATATATTTT
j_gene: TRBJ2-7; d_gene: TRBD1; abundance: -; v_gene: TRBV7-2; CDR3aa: CASSLESGGTYEQYF; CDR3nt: TGTGCCAGCAGCTTAGAGTCAGGGGGTACCTACGAGCAGTACTTC
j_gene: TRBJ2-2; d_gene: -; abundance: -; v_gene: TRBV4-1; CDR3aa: CASSQGPQAGELFF; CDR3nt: TGCGCCAGCAGCCAAGGCCCCCAGGCCGGGGAGCTGTTTTTT
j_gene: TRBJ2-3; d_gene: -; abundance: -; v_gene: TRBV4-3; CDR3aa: CASSLFGQTDTQYF; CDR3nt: TGCGCCAGCAGTCTATTCGGACAGACAGATACGCAGTATTTT
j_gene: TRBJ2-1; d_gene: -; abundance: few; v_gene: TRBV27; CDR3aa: CASSLSGTPYNEQFF; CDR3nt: TGTGCCAGCAGTCTTTCCGGGACACCTTACAATGAGCAGTTCTTC
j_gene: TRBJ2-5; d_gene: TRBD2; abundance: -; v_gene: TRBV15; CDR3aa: CATSARTSGGRETQYF; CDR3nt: TGTGCCACCAGCGCCCGGACTAGCGGGGGTCGAGAGACCCAGTACTTC
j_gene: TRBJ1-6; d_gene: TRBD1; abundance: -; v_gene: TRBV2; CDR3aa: CASRGTGGSPLHF; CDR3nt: TGTGCCAGCAGAGGGACAGGGGGTTCACCCCTCCACTTT
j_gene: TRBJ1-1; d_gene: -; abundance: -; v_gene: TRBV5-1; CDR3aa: CASSLAGRGTEAFF; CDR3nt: TGCGCCAGCAGCTTGGCCGGCAGGGGAACTGAAGCTTTCTTT
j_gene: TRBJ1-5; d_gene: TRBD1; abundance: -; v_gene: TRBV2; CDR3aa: CASSWWDRDFQPQHF; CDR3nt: TGTGCCAGCAGTTGGTGGGACAGGGATTTTCAGCCCCAGCATTTT
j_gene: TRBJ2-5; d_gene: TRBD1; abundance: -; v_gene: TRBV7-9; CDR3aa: CASSPQGGRETQYF; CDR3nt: TGTGCCAGCAGCCCACAGGGGGGAAGAGAGACCCAGTACTTC
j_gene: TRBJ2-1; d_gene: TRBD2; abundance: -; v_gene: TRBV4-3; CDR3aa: CASSQRGWRGGGAGNEQFF; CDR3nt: TGCGCCAGCAGCCAAAGGGGGTGGAGGGGCGGGGGGGCCGGGAATGAGCAGTTCTTC
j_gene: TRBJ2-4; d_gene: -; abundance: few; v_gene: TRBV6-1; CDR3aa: CASLDFGGQNIQYF; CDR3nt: TGTGCCAGCCTGGACTTCGGAGGTCAAAACATTCAGTACTTC
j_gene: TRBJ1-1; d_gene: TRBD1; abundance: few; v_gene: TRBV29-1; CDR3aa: CSAGQGNTEAFF; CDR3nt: TGCAGCGCCGGACAGGGGAACACTGAAGCTTTCTTT
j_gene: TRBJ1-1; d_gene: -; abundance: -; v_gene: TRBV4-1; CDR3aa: CASSQSGVRAEAFF; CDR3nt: TGCGCCAGCAGCCAGTCAGGGGTTAGGGCTGAAGCTTTCTTT
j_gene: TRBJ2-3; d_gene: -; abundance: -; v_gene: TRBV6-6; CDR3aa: CASSRGTAPLTDTQYF; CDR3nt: TGTGCCAGCAGTCGGGGGACTGCTCCTCTCACAGATACGCAGTATTTT
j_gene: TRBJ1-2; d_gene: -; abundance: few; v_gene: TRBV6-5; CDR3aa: CASSHRDGYTF; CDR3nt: TGTGCCAGCAGTCACAGGGACGGCTACACCTTC
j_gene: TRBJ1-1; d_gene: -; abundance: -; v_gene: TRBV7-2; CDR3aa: CASGTGVSTEAFF; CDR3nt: TGTGCCAGCGGTACGGGGGTTAGCACTGAAGCTTTCTTT
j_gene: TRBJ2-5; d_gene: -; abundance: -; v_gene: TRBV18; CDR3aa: CASSPGAQETQYF; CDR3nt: TGTGCCAGCTCACCGGGGGCCCAAGAGACCCAGTACTTC
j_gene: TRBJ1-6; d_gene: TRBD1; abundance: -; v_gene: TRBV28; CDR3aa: CASRTDRVGNSPLHF; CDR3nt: TGTGCCAGCAGGACGGACAGGGTAGGGAATTCACCCCTCCACTTT
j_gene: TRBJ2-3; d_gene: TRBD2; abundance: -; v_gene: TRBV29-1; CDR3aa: CSADGGAGDTQYF; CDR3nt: TGCAGCGCGGACGGGGGGGCAGGAGATACGCAGTATTTT
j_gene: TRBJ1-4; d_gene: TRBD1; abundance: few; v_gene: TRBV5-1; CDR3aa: CASSLDRGEKLFF; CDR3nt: TGCGCCAGCAGCTTGGACAGGGGTGAAAAACTGTTTTTT
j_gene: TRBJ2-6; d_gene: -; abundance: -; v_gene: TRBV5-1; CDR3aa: CASSADPNSGANGLTF; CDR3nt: TGCGCCAGCAGCGCCGATCCTAACTCTGGGGCCAACGGCCTGACTTTC